These 28 T cell receptor beta chains share one sample of origin, sequenced in a study of control samples from healthy donors and cancer patients. Only in-frame clones appear in the TCRdb table, and some are missing; sequencing was by immunoSEQ multiplex PCR. The sample shows about 50,000 clones, around nine tenths of them seen only once. Specimen: PBMCs. The source of these receptors is a man in his fifties or sixties with head and neck cancer.

The genes are TRBV28 and TRBJ2-7; 12 positions agree with TRBD1. There are 15 residues in the CDR3. V gave up 6 bases and J gave up 5 bases; unmatched junction bases: 8. The germline V gene encodes CDR1 MDHEN and CDR2 SYDVKM. Written as DNA, the CDR3 is TGTGCCAGCAGGTCCTGGGGACAGGGGGCCGACGAGCAGTACTTC. Amino acids: CASRSWGQGADEQYF.

V is TRBV7-2 and J is TRBJ2-7, with 12 bases identical to TRBD2. Losses at the gene ends were 4 bases for V and 3 bases for J; bases not matched to a gene: 4. The germline gives CDR1 SGHTA, CDR2 FQGNSA. This CDR3 is built from 15 residues. The CDR3 loop is CASSSGLAGYYEQYF. CDR3 DNA sequence: TGTGCCAGCAGCTCGGGACTAGCGGGTTACTACGAGCAGTACTTC.

This clone was recorded once. V usage is TRBV5-5 and J usage is TRBJ2-3, with TRBD1 matching 11 bases. Germline CDR1 and CDR2: SGHKS and YYEKEE (reference sequence). Trimming cost V 5 bases and J 5 bases; bases outside gene matches: 4. The CDR3 contains 14 residues. The CDR3 DNA is TGTGCCAGCAGAGCCGGGACAGGGGGAGATACGCAGTATTTT. Translated: CASRAGTGGDTQYF.

The gene calls are TRBV7-9 and TRBJ2-1; D gene unclear. CDR1 SEHNR and CDR2 FQNEAQ come from the germline V gene (reference sequence). Trimming shortened V by 5 bases and J by 10 bases, and 15 bases separated the two germline ends. The CDR3 is made up of 13 amino acids. For the CDR3, the DNA is TGTGCCAGCAGCCCCCAGGCCGCGGAAGAGCAGTTCTTC. Translation gives CASSPQAAEEQFF.

The J gene is TRBJ1-3, the V gene TRBV5-1; possibly TRBD1 for D (6 bases). The CDR3 runs 14 residues. Trimming shortened V by 4 bases and J by 8 bases, and 16 bases separated the two germline ends. Germline loops: CDR1 SGHRS, CDR2 YFSETQ. The CDR3 sequence: CASSPRTDGYTIYF. The CDR3 DNA is TGCGCCAGCAGCCCTAGGACAGACGGGTACACCATATATTTT. Combining the CDR3 with reference TRBV5-1 and TRBJ1-3 gives the whole variable domain KAGVTQTPRYLIKTRGQQVTLSCSPISGHRSVSWYQQTPGQGLQFLFEYFSETQRNKGNFPGRFSGRQFSNSRSEMNVSTLELGDSALYLCASSPRTDGYTIYFGEGSWLTVV.

The rearrangement links TRBV4-2 to TRBJ2-1; 10 positions agree with TRBD2. This CDR3 has 15 amino acids. Germline loops: CDR1 LGHNA, CDR2 YNFKEQ. V lost 0 bases, J lost 15 bases, and 11 bases stayed unmatched. CDR3 amino acids: CASSQDSWTSGYSFF. In nucleotides, the CDR3 is TGTGCCAGCAGCCAAGATTCCTGGACTAGCGGATATTCGTTCTTC.

The genes are TRBV19 and TRBJ2-5; TRBD1 matches 7 bases. V lost 3 bases and J lost 2; bases outside the gene matches: 3. In germline, CDR1 is LNHDA, CDR2 SQIVND (reference sequence). The CDR3 is 14 amino acids. CDR3 DNA sequence: TGTGCCAGTAGTATGAGGGGGCCGCAAGAGACCCAGTACTTC. It encodes CASSMRGPQETQYF.

This rearrangement joins TRBV7-2 to TRBJ2-3; TRBD1 or TRBD2 may be the D gene (5 bases each). The germline V gene has CDR1 SGHTA and CDR2 FQGNSA. V was trimmed by 3 bases and J by 3 bases, leaving 13 bases between them. CDR3 length equals 15 residues. The CDR3 bases are TGTGCCAGCAGCTTCGCGTATGGGGGTACAGATACGCAGTATTTT. Amino acid sequence: CASSFAYGGTDTQYF.

This chain connects TRBV9 to TRBJ2-3, with TRBD1 matching 11 bases. CDR1 is SGDLS, CDR2 YYNGEE, per germline. This CDR3 has 16 amino acids. V lost 1 base and J lost 5; bases outside the gene matches: 6. The CDR3 DNA reads TGTGCCAGCAGCGTAACCGGGACAGGGGGACTAGATACGCAGTATTTT. It codes for CASSVTGTGGLDTQYF.

The chain joins TRBV19 to TRBJ1-2; TRBD1 is a possible D gene (6 bases). Germline CDR1 reads LNHDA; CDR2 reads SQIVND (reference sequence). This CDR3 contains 14 residues. Trimming took 8 bases from V and 3 from J, leaving 16 bases between them. This CDR3 is CASSSGGLYYGYTF. In DNA form, the CDR3 reads TGTGCCAGTTCTTCCGGGGGGCTTTACTATGGCTACACCTTC.

The rearrangement uses TRBV28 and TRBJ2-5; 11 bases fit TRBD2. Germline-derived CDR1 and CDR2 are MDHEN and SYDVKM. The V segment lost 5 bases and the J segment 7 bases; nucleotides outside the gene matches: 9. This CDR3 comprises 15 residues. The CDR3 reads CASSLTSGIDSTQYF. For the CDR3, the DNA is TGTGCCAGCAGTCTGACTAGCGGGATTGATTCGACCCAGTACTTC.

The chain is built from TRBV6-7 and TRBJ2-1; 11 positions agree with TRBD2. TRBV6-7 carries the ORF label, with uncertain function. The CDR3 has 17 amino acids. The ends lost 2 bases at V and 2 bases at J; junction bases unmatched: 5. Written as DNA, the CDR3 is TGTGCCAGCAGTTACCAAACTAGCGGGAGACCCTACAATGAGCAGTTCTTC. Encoded protein: CASSYQTSGRPYNEQFF.

The gene calls are TRBV12-5 and TRBJ2-1; 13 nucleotides match TRBD2. The CDR3 is 21 residues long. V shed 2 bases and J 0 bases; nucleotides not matched to a gene: 13. Germline V CDR1 and CDR2: LGHNT, FRNRAP. The CDR3 DNA reads as TGTGCTAGTGGTTTGTCCCTGGGACTAGCGGGACCTAGAAACTCCTACAATGAGCAGTTCTTC. This gives the protein CASGLSLGLAGPRNSYNEQFF.

The chain recombines TRBV6-1 with TRBJ2-5; D is possibly TRBD2 (7 bases). Between the trimmed V and J ends, which lost 1 base and 7 bases, there was a span of 19 bases. Germline V gives CDR1 MNHNS, CDR2 SASEGT. CDR3 length equals 16 residues. This chain's CDR3 is CASSEVVSGGRGTQYF. The CDR3 nucleotides read TGTGCCAGCAGTGAAGTAGTTTCCGGGGGGCGAGGGACCCAGTACTTC.

The CDR3 is CASSDRDRAPGANVLTF. CDR3 nucleotides: TGTGCCAGCAGCGACCGGGACAGGGCCCCTGGGGCCAACGTCCTGACTTTC. This rearrangement joins TRBV2 to TRBJ2-6; TRBD1 matches 9 bases. The CDR3 covers 17 residues. CDR1 is SNHLY, CDR2 FYNNEI, per germline. After removal of 6 bases from V and 2 bases from J, the junction contained 8 bases not matched to a gene.

This clone was observed a few times. This rearrangement joins TRBV4-3 to TRBJ2-5, with D perhaps TRBD1 (6 bases). Per germline, CDR1 LGHNA and CDR2 YSLEER. This CDR3 is 14 amino acids long. V dropped 4 bases and J dropped 3 bases, with 12 bases sitting between them. CDR3 region: CASSLWDTEETQYF. The CDR3 region has the DNA TGCGCCAGCAGCCTTTGGGACACCGAAGAGACCCAGTACTTC.

The chain recombines TRBV15 with TRBJ2-1; 10 bases match TRBD2. The ends lost 2 bases at V and 0 bases at J; junction bases unmatched: 1. The CDR3 has 16 residues. Germline V gene data show CDR1 as LNHNV and CDR2 as YYDKDF (reference sequence). CDR3 amino acids: CATSRLAGVSYNEQFF. CDR3 bases: TGTGCCACCAGCAGACTAGCGGGGGTCTCCTACAATGAGCAGTTCTTC.

The rearrangement links TRBV6-4 to TRBJ2-3, with a tentative D call TRBD2 (6 bases). Deletions cut 5 bases from V and 0 bases from J, with 6 bases between. Germline lookup yields CDR1 MRHNA and CDR2 SNTAGT. The CDR3 spans 13 residues. The CDR3 DNA is TGTGCCAGCAGTAGCGGGAGCACAGATACGCAGTATTTT. Encoded protein: CASSSGSTDTQYF.

V gene TRBV2 combines with J gene TRBJ2-4; D may be TRBD2 (6 bases). CDR1 and CDR2 from the germline V gene are SNHLY and FYNNEI. The CDR3 loop spans 15 amino acids. The V gene lost 8 bases and the J gene lost 0 bases, with 14 bases spanning the gap. The CDR3 nucleotides are TGTGCCAGCCGGGACTGGGGAATAGCCAAAAACATTCAGTACTTC. Residues: CASRDWGIAKNIQYF. Supplemented by reference TRBV2 and TRBJ2-4, the full variable domain reads EPEVTQTPSHQVTQMGQEVILRCVPISNHLYFYWYRQILGQKVEFLVSFYNNEISEKSEIFDDQFSVERPDGSNFTLKIRSTKLEDSAMYFCASRDWGIAKNIQYFGAGTRLSVL.

The chain recombines TRBV5-4 with TRBJ2-7; TRBD2 aligns across 9 bases. V lost 0 bases and J lost 6; bases outside the gene matches: 10. CDR1 and CDR2 from the germline V gene are SGHNT and YYREEE (reference sequence). The CDR3 runs to 16 residues. DNA for the CDR3: TGTGCCAGCAGCTTGGGGACTAGCGTAGGGGGTCCCGAGCAGTACTTC. It codes for CASSLGTSVGGPEQYF.

J is TRBJ1-1 and V is TRBV28, with 9 bases aligning to TRBD1. Per germline, CDR1 MDHEN and CDR2 SYDVKM. V was pared by 5 bases and J by 14 bases, with 6 bases of the junction left unmatched. This CDR3 is built from 11 residues. The CDR3 here is CASSTHRGLFF. As DNA, the CDR3 is TGTGCCAGCAGTACCCACAGGGGGCTGTTCTTT.

The V call is TRBV29-1, the J call TRBJ2-1; TRBD1 aligns across 9 bases. The ends lost 4 bases at V and 6 bases at J; junction bases unmatched: 1. Looked up from germline, CDR1 is SQVTM and CDR2 is ANQGSEA. The CDR3 has 12 residues. This CDR3 reads CSVGQGGNEQFF. The DNA for the CDR3 is TGCAGCGTTGGACAGGGGGGCAATGAGCAGTTCTTC.

V usage is TRBV10-1 and J usage is TRBJ2-3; 11 bases are a match to TRBD1. Per the germline V gene, CDR1 is WNHNN and CDR2 is SYGVQD (reference sequence). The CDR3 runs 16 residues. V lost 6 bases, J lost 6 bases, and 11 bases stayed unmatched. Written as DNA, the CDR3 is TGCGCCAGCAGCGCCGGAGAGGACAGGGGGCGGGATACGCAGTATTTT. It is translated as CASSAGEDRGRDTQYF.

This clone turned up a few times. This chain uses TRBV4-3 with TRBJ2-7; D is uncertain. Trimming cost V 0 bases and J 2 bases, with 8 bases left between them. This CDR3 comprises 14 residues. Germline V lookup: CDR1 LGHNA, CDR2 YSLEER. CDR3 region: CASSQEKGAYEQYF. CDR3 DNA sequence: TGCGCCAGCAGCCAAGAAAAGGGCGCCTACGAGCAGTACTTC.

The rearrangement uses TRBV10-1 and TRBJ2-3; D remains unclear. Per germline, CDR1 WNHNN and CDR2 SYGVQD (reference sequence). The CDR3 totals 13 residues. V gave up 5 bases and J gave up 9 bases, with 15 bases separating them. The CDR3 DNA reads as TGCGCCAGCAGTTCTGCAAACAGTGGGACGCAGTATTTT. Its translation is CASSSANSGTQYF.

The CDR3 is CAISEPGQGADEQYF. The CDR3 DNA is TGTGCCATCAGTGAGCCGGGACAGGGGGCGGACGAGCAGTACTTC. V is TRBV10-3 and J is TRBJ2-7, with 12 bases that match TRBD1. CDR3 length: 15 residues. Germline V gene lookup returns CDR1 ENHRY and CDR2 SYGVKD. V shed 2 bases, J shed 5 bases, and the junction held 4 bases outside the gene matches.

The chain carries TRBV7-2 and TRBJ2-3, with a possible D match to TRBD1 (6 bases). CDR1 and CDR2 (germline): SGHTA, FQGNSA. The length of the CDR3 is 15 residues. Trimming cost V 5 bases and J 3 bases, with 15 bases left between them. The CDR3 coding sequence is TGTGCCAGCAGCGCTTGGGGGCTCCAAACAGATACGCAGTATTTT. Its translation is CASSAWGLQTDTQYF.

This chain links TRBV30 with TRBJ1-2; TRBD1 is a possible D gene (5 bases). V was shortened by 1 base and J by 4 bases, with 7 bases between the two germline ends. CDR3 length equals 12 residues. CDR1 is GTSNPN, CDR2 SVGIG, per germline (reference sequence). CDR3 residues: CAWSGGAYGYTF. The CDR3 coding sequence is TGTGCCTGGAGTGGAGGGGCCTATGGCTACACCTTC.